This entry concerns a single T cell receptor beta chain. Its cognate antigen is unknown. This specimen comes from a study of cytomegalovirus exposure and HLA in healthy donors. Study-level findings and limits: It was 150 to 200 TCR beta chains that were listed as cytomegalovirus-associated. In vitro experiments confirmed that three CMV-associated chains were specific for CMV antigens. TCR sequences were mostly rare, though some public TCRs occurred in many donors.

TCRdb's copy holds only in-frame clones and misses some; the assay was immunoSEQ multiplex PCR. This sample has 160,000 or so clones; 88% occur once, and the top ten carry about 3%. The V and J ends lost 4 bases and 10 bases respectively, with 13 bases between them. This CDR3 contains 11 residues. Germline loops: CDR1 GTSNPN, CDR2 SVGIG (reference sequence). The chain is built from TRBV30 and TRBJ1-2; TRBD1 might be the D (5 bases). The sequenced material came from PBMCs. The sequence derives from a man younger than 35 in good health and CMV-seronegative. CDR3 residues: CAWTLAQDYTF. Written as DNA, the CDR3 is TGTGCCTGGACCTTAGCACAGGACTACACCTTC.